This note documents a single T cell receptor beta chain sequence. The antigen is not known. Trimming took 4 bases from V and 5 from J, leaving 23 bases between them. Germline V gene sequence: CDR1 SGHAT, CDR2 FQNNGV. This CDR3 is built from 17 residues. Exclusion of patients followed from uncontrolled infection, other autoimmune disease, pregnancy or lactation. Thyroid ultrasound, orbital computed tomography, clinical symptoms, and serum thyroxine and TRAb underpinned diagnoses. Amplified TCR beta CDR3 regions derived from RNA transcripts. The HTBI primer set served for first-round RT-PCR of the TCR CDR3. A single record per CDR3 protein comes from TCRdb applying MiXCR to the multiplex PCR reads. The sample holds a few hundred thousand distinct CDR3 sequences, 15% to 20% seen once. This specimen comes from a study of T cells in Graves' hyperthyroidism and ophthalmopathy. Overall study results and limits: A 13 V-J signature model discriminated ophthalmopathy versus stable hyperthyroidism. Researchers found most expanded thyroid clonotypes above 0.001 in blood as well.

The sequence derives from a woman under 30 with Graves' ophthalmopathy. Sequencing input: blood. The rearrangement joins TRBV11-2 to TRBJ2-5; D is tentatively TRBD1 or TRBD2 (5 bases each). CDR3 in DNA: TGTGCCAGCAGCTCAAGACCACAGGAGGTTCGTGCCGAGACCCAGTACTTC. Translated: CASSSRPQEVRAETQYF.